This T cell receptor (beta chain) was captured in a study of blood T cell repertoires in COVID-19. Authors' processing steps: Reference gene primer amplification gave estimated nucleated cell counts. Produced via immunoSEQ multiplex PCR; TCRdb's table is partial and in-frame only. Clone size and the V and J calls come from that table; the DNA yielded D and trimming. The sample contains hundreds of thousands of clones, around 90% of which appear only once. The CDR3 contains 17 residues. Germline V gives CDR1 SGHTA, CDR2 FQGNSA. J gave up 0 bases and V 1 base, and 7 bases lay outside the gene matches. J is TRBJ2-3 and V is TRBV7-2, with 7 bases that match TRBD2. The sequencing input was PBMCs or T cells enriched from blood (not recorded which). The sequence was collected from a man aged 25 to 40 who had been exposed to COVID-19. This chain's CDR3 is CASSLVSWGGSTDTQYF. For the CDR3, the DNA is TGTGCCAGCAGCTTAGTGTCTTGGGGGGGGAGCACAGATACGCAGTATTTT. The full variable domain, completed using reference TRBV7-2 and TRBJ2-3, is GAGVSQSPSNKVTEKGKDVELRCDPISGHTALYWYRQSLGQGLEFLIYFQGNSAPDKSGLPSDRFSAERTGGSVSTLTIQRTQQEDSAVYLCASSLVSWGGSTDTQYFGPGTRLTVL.